This TCR beta chain was retrieved from a study of molecular identifiers for immune sequencing clone quantification. Listed TCR primers and previously described methods were used for bulk TCR libraries. TCRdb called the PCR reads again in MiXCR, with one record for every CDR3 protein. Seen here are more than 250,000 distinct CDR3 sequences, about a fifth observed once, and the top ten hold 0.75% to 0.85%. Many counts were recorded for this clonotype. Its cognate antigen is unknown. Sorted inputs of about 20,000 to 1,000,000 cells, with 10%, 30% or 50% RNA, yielded naive CD8 libraries. Sorting captured naive CD8 T cells as CD8+CD4-CCR7+CD45RA+. V lost 2 bases to trimming and J lost 0 bases, with 13 bases between them. Per germline, CDR1 SGHTA and CDR2 FQGNSA. This CDR3 comprises 16 residues. Study-level results: The share of molecules held by clones above 20 RNA copies was over 97% in effector cells and under 1% in naive cells.

Sequenced: naive CD8+ T cells from blood, with Jurkat cell RNA spiked in. Specified subset: FACS-sorted CD8+CD4-CCR7+CD45RA+ naive T cells. This clonotype was obtained from a human donor in good health. Some libraries in this study had Jurkat cell RNA spiked in. V is TRBV7-2 and J is TRBJ1-1, with D hard to call. The CDR3 DNA follows: TGTGCCAGCAGCTTATTCGGAGGAATCATGAACACTGAAGCTTTCTTT. Encoded protein: CASSLFGGIMNTEAFF.